This TCR beta chain is drawn from a study of shared clonotypes between healthy human individuals. This clone was recorded only once. V lost 4 bases and J lost 14, with 12 bases in between. The CDR3 has 12 residues. Germline lookup yields CDR1 MNHEY and CDR2 SMNVEV (reference sequence). Method: immunoSEQ multiplex PCR; TCRdb's copy keeps in-frame clones and lacks some. The sample includes 2 million to 2.5 million clones, approximately 94% of them seen just once. This rearrangement joins TRBV27 to TRBJ1-6; D is undetermined. The TCR sequence derives from a young man in good health. Sequenced sample: naive CD4+ T cells sorted from blood. Noted subset: CD45RA+ positively selected. CDR3 in amino acids: CASSSSTRALHF. In DNA form, the CDR3 reads TGTGCCAGCAGTTCCTCTACCCGGGCCCTCCACTTT.